A selection of T cell receptor beta chains follows, all from one sample in a study of shared clonotypes between healthy human individuals. The table came from immunoSEQ multiplex PCR; TCRdb's copy has only in-frame clones and leaves some out. The top ten clones hold approximately 24% of a sample with about 680,000 clones, under 95% of them seen once. The sequencing input was naive CD8+ T cells sorted from blood. The receptors here all came from a man aged 25 to 45 in good health. The CDR3 runs from the conserved cysteine through the conserved F or W. The D gene is left open where the match is weak. Clone size appears in some rows only: once, few, many, or a class for an expanded clone.

J gene: TRBJ2-1; V gene: TRBV4-3; clone size: NA; D gene: TRBD2; CDR3 DNA: TGCGCCAGCAGCCAAGACCCGGGACTAGCGGGAGTTTACAATGAGCAGTTCTTC; CDR3 protein: CASSQDPGLAGVYNEQFF
J gene: TRBJ1-1; V gene: TRBV12-5; clone size: NA; D gene: TRBD1; CDR3 DNA: TGTGCTAGTGGTCCGTCAGGGGGCCTTAACACTGAAGCTTTCTTT; CDR3 protein: CASGPSGGLNTEAFF
J gene: TRBJ2-5; V gene: TRBV5-1; clone size: NA; D gene: NA; CDR3 DNA: TGCGCCAGCAGCTCCCCCCGTGAAGGTGTAAAAGTTTCCCAGTACTTC; CDR3 protein: CASSSPREGVKVSQYF
J gene: TRBJ1-1; V gene: TRBV6-6; clone size: once; D gene: NA; CDR3 DNA: TGTGCCAGCAGTTTCGTGACAGATACTTTCTTT; CDR3 protein: CASSFVTDTFF
J gene: TRBJ2-1; V gene: TRBV10-2; clone size: NA; D gene: NA; CDR3 DNA: TGCGCCAGCAGTGATTCCGTTGAGCAGTTCTTC; CDR3 protein: CASSDSVEQFF
J gene: TRBJ2-2; V gene: TRBV5-1; clone size: NA; D gene: NA; CDR3 DNA: TGCGCCAGCAGCTTTGAAGGGGGGGCCGGGGAGCTGTTTTTT; CDR3 protein: CASSFEGGAGELFF
J gene: TRBJ2-5; V gene: TRBV7-9; clone size: NA; D gene: TRBD2; CDR3 DNA: TGTGCCAGCAGCTTAGGGACTAGCGGGAGAATCTTAGAGACCCAGTACTTC; CDR3 protein: CASSLGTSGRILETQYF
J gene: TRBJ2-7; V gene: TRBV29-1; clone size: NA; D gene: NA; CDR3 DNA: TGCAGCGTTGAAGTCGGGGGTTCCTACGAGCAGTACTTC; CDR3 protein: CSVEVGGSYEQYF
J gene: TRBJ2-3; V gene: TRBV19; clone size: NA; D gene: NA; CDR3 DNA: TGTGCCAGTAGTATTGTCGGTAGCACAGATACGCAGTATTTT; CDR3 protein: CASSIVGSTDTQYF
J gene: TRBJ2-3; V gene: TRBV9; clone size: NA; D gene: NA; CDR3 DNA: TGTGCCAGCAGCTCGGAGACTACAGATACGCAGTATTTT; CDR3 protein: CASSSETTDTQYF
J gene: TRBJ2-7; V gene: TRBV7-2; clone size: once; D gene: TRBD2; CDR3 DNA: TGTGCCAGCAGCCGGACTAGCGGGAGCTACGAGCAGTACTTC; CDR3 protein: CASSRTSGSYEQYF
J gene: TRBJ2-5; V gene: TRBV7-9; clone size: NA; D gene: NA; CDR3 DNA: TGTGCCAGCAGCCCCGCCTTGGAGGGGCGGGAGACCCAGTACTTC; CDR3 protein: CASSPALEGRETQYF
J gene: TRBJ1-3; V gene: TRBV2; clone size: NA; D gene: NA; CDR3 DNA: TGTGCCAGCAGTGAAATAGCCAATACTGGAAACACCATATATTTT; CDR3 protein: CASSEIANTGNTIYF
J gene: TRBJ2-2; V gene: TRBV7-3; clone size: NA; D gene: NA; CDR3 DNA: TGTGCCAGCAGCCCGGAGGCCTCGAACACCGGGGAGCTGTTTTTT; CDR3 protein: CASSPEASNTGELFF
J gene: TRBJ2-2; V gene: TRBV4-1; clone size: NA; D gene: TRBD1; CDR3 DNA: TGCGCCAGCAGCCGGACAGGGTCCCCCGGGGAGCTGTTTTTT; CDR3 protein: CASSRTGSPGELFF
J gene: TRBJ2-2; V gene: TRBV27; clone size: NA; D gene: NA; CDR3 DNA: TGTGCCAGCAAGTTGAGGGAGAGAAGGACCGGGGAGCTGTTTTTT; CDR3 protein: CASKLRERRTGELFF
J gene: TRBJ2-3; V gene: TRBV5-6; clone size: NA; D gene: NA; CDR3 DNA: TGTGCCAGCAGCTTTGGTCCCCTTAGCACAGATACGCAGTATTTT; CDR3 protein: CASSFGPLSTDTQYF
J gene: TRBJ1-2; V gene: TRBV28; clone size: NA; D gene: NA; CDR3 DNA: TGTGCCAGCAGTTACGACACCGTCCAGGGGTTTCATGGCTACACCTTC; CDR3 protein: CASSYDTVQGFHGYTF
J gene: TRBJ2-2; V gene: TRBV15; clone size: NA; D gene: NA; CDR3 DNA: TGTGCCACCAGCAGAGACCCGTGGCAGGGAGGCACCGGGGAGCTGTTTTTT; CDR3 protein: CATSRDPWQGGTGELFF
J gene: TRBJ2-7; V gene: TRBV27; clone size: NA; D gene: NA; CDR3 DNA: TGTGCCAGCAGTTTGGAGGGTCGCGAGCAGTACTTC; CDR3 protein: CASSLEGREQYF
J gene: TRBJ2-7; V gene: TRBV6-6; clone size: NA; D gene: NA; CDR3 DNA: TGTGCCAGCAGTTATATCCCGACAGACGCGTACTTC; CDR3 protein: CASSYIPTDAYF
J gene: TRBJ2-7; V gene: TRBV10-3; clone size: NA; D gene: NA; CDR3 DNA: TGTGCCATCAGTGGGTCTTCCTTTCCTTACGAGCAGTACTTC; CDR3 protein: CAISGSSFPYEQYF
J gene: TRBJ2-7; V gene: TRBV27; clone size: NA; D gene: NA; CDR3 DNA: TGTGCCAGCAGTTTCCTCGTAGGGGATGGACTTTACGAGCAGTACTTC; CDR3 protein: CASSFLVGDGLYEQYF
J gene: TRBJ2-7; V gene: TRBV7-9; clone size: once; D gene: NA; CDR3 DNA: TGTGCCAGCAGCGCGATATGGGAGCGATCCTACGAGCAGTACTTC; CDR3 protein: CASSAIWERSYEQYF
J gene: TRBJ2-7; V gene: TRBV29-1; clone size: NA; D gene: NA; CDR3 DNA: TGCAGCGTTCTCCGGGATCCCTACGAGCAGTACTTC; CDR3 protein: CSVLRDPYEQYF
J gene: TRBJ2-1; V gene: TRBV7-9; clone size: NA; D gene: NA; CDR3 DNA: TGTGCCAGCAGCTTAGCGCGGAGGCTGGGAAATGAGCAGTTCTTC; CDR3 protein: CASSLARRLGNEQFF
J gene: TRBJ2-3; V gene: TRBV27; clone size: NA; D gene: TRBD2; CDR3 DNA: TGTGCCAGCAGTCCGTCCCCTAGCGGTGTCACAGATACGCAGTATTTT; CDR3 protein: CASSPSPSGVTDTQYF
J gene: TRBJ2-1; V gene: TRBV11-2; clone size: NA; D gene: TRBD2; CDR3 DNA: TGTGCCAGCAGCTTCGCTGGGGAGGGATACAATGAGCAGTTCTTC; CDR3 protein: CASSFAGEGYNEQFF
J gene: TRBJ1-1; V gene: TRBV28; clone size: NA; D gene: TRBD1; CDR3 DNA: TGTGCCAGCATTACGGACAGGGAGAACACTGAAGCTTTCTTT; CDR3 protein: CASITDRENTEAFF